The T cell receptor (beta chain) under discussion was sequenced for a study of blood T cell repertoires in COVID-19. This CDR3 has 13 amino acids. Germline-derived CDR1 and CDR2 are MNHEY and SVGAGI. J gave up 6 bases and V 10 bases, and 7 bases lay outside the gene matches. Repertoires were generated with immunoSEQ multiplex PCR, while TCRdb's copy carries only in-frame clones and drops some. Seen here are under 250,000 clones, almost 90% observed once, and the top ten hold approximately 1.3%. Input material: peripheral blood. This clonotype was sampled from a man older than 75 with acute or convalescent COVID-19. The genes are TRBV6-5 and TRBJ1-1; TRBD1 agrees at 11 bases. CDR3: CATSGQGAAEAFF. In nucleotides, the CDR3 is TGTGCCACCTCAGGACAGGGGGCAGCTGAAGCTTTCTTT.